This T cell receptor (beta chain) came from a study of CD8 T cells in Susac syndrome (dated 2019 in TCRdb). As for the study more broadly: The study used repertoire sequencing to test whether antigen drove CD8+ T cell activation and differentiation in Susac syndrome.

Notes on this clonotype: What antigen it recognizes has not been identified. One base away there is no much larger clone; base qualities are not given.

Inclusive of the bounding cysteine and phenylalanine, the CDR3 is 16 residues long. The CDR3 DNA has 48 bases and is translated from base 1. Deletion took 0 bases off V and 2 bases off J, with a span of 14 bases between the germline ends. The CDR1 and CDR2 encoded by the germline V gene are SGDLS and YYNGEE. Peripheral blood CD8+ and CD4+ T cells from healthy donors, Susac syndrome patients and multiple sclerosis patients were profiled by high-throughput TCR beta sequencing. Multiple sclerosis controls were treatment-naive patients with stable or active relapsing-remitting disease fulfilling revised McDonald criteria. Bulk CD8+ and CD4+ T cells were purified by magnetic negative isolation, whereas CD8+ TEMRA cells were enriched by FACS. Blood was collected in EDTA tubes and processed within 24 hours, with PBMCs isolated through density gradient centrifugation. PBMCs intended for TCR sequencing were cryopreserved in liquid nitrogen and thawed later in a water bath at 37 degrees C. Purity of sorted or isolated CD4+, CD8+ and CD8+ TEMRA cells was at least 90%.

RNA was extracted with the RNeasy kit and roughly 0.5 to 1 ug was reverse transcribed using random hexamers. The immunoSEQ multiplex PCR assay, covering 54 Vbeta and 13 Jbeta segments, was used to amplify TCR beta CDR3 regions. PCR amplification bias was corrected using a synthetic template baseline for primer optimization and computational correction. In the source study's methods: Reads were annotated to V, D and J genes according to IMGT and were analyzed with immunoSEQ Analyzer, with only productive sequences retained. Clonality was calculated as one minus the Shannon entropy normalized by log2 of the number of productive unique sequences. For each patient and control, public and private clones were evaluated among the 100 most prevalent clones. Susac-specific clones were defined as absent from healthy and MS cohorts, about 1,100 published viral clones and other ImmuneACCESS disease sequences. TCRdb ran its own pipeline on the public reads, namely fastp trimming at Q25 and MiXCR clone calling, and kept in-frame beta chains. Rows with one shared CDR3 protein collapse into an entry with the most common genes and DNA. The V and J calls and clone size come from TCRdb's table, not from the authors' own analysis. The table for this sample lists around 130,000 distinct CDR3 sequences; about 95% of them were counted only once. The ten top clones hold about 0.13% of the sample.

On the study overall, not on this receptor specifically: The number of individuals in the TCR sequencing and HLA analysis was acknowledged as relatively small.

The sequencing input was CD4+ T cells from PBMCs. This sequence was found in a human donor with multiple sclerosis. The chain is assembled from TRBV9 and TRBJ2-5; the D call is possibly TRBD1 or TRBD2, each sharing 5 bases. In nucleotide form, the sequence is TGTGCCAGCAGCGTAGGTGGGGGATGGAGGCAAGAGACCCAGTACTTC. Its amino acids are CASSVGGGWRQETQYF.